These 2 T cell receptor beta chains were all obtained from the same sample, sequenced in a study of Tregs in tolerant kidney transplant recipients. Repertoires were generated with immunoSEQ multiplex PCR, while TCRdb's copy carries only in-frame clones and drops some. There are some 88,000 clones in the sample; around nine tenths occur only once, and 4.5% to 5% lies in the top ten. The material sequenced was CD8+ T cells from blood. These receptors were obtained from a human donor in good health.

CDR3 amino acids: CASSLEQVSEEAFF. The CDR3 nucleotides are TGTGCCAGCAGCTTGGAACAGGTCTCAGAAGAAGCTTTCTTT. The rearrangement joins TRBV5-6 to TRBJ1-1; maybe TRBD1 (5 bases). Per germline, CDR1 SGHDT and CDR2 YYEEEE. The CDR3 consists of 14 residues. Trimming cost V 0 bases and J 8 bases, with 14 bases left between them.

This chain uses TRBV4-1 with TRBJ2-7; unclear D gene. V was trimmed by 1 base and J by 1 base, leaving 11 bases between them. This CDR3 contains 15 residues. Looked up from germline, CDR1 is MGHRA and CDR2 is YSYEKL. The CDR3 region has the DNA TGCGCCAGCAGCCAAGTGCCTCATGATTCCTACGAGCAGTACTTC. It specifies CASSQVPHDSYEQYF.